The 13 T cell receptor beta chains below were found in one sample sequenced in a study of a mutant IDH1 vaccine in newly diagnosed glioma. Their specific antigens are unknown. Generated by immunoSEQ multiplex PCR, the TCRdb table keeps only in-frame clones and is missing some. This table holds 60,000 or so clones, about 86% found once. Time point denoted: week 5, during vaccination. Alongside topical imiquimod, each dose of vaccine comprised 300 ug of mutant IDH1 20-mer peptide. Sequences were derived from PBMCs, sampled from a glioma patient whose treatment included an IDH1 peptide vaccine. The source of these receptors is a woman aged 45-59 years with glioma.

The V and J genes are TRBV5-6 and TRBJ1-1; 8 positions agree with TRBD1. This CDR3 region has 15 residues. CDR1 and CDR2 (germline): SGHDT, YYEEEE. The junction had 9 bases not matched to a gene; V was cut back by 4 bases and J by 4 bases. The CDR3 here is CASSLRTGQVTEAFF. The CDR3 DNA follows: TGTGCCAGCAGCCTCCGGACAGGGCAGGTCACTGAAGCTTTCTTT. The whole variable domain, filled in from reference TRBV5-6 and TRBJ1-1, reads DAGVTQSPTHLIKTRGQQVTLRCSPKSGHDTVSWYQQALGQGPQFIFQYYEEEERQRGNFPDRFSGHQFPNYSSELNVNALLLGDSALYLCASSLRTGQVTEAFFGQGTRLTVV.

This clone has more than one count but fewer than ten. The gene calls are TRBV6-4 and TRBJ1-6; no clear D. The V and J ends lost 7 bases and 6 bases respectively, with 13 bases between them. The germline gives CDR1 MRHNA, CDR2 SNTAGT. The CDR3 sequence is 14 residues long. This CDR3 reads CASTPSPGNSPLHF. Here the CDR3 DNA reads TGTGCCAGCACCCCAAGTCCGGGTAATTCACCCCTCCACTTT.

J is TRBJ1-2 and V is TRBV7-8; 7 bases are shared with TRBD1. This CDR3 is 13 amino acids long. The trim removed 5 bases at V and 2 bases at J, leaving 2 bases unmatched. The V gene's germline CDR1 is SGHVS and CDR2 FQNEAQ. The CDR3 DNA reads TGTGCCAGCAGCCCGGACAGGAACTATGGCTACACCTTC. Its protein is CASSPDRNYGYTF.

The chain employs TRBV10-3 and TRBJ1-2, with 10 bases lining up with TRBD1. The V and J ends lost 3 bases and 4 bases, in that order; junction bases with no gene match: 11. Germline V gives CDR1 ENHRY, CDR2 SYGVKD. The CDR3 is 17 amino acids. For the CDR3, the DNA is TGTGCCATCAGTGATCCTCTCAGGACAGGGGGGGCCTATGGCTACACCTTC. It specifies CAISDPLRTGGAYGYTF.

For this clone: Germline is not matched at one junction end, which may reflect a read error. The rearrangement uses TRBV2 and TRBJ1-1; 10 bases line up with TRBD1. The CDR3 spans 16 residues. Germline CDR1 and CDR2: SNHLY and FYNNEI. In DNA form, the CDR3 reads TGTGCCAGCAGTGAAGCGGAGACAGGGGGCTTCACTAAAGCTTTCTTT. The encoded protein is CASSEAETGGFTKAFF.

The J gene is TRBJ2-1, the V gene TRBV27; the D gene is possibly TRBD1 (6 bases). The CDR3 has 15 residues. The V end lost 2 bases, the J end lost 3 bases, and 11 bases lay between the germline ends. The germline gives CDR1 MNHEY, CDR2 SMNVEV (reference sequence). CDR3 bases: TGTGCCAGCAGTTTAGAGGGGGTCTTCTACAATGAGCAGTTCTTC. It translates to CASSLEGVFYNEQFF.

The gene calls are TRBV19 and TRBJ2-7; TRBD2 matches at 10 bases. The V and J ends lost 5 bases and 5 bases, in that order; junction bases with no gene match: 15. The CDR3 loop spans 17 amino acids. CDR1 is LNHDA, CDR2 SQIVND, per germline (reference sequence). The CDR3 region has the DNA TGTGCCAGTAGTGAGGGGACTAGCGACTTAAGCGGCGACGAGCAGTACTTC. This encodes CASSEGTSDLSGDEQYF. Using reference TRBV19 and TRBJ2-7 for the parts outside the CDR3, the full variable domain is DGGITQSPKYLFRKEGQNVTLSCEQNLNHDAMYWYRQDPGQGLRLIYYSQIVNDFQKGDIAEGYSVSREKKESFPLTVTSAQKNPTAFYLCASSEGTSDLSGDEQYFGPGTRLTVT.

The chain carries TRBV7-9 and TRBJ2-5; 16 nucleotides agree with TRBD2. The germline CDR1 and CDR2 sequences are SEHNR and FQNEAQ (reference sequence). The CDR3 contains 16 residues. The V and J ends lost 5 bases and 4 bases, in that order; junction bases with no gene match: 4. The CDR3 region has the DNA TGTGCCAGCAGCGAGGGACTAGCGGGGGGGGTAGAGACCCAGTACTTC. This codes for CASSEGLAGGVETQYF. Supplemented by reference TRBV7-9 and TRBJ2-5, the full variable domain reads DTGVSQNPRHKITKRGQNVTFRCDPISEHNRLYWYRQTLGQGPEFLTYFQNEAQLEKSRLLSDRFSAERPKGSFSTLEIQRTEQGDSAMYLCASSEGLAGGVETQYFGPGTRLLVL.

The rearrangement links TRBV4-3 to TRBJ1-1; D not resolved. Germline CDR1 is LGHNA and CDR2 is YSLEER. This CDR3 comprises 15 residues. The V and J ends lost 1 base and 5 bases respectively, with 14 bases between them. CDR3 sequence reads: CASSQVPGWRTEAFF. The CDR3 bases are TGCGCCAGCAGCCAAGTTCCGGGGTGGAGGACTGAAGCTTTCTTT.

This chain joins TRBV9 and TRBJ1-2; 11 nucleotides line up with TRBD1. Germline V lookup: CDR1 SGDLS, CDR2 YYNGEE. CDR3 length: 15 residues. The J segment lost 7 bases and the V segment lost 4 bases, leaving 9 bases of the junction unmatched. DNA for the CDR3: TGTGCCAGCAGCCCTAGGACAGGGGGCATTTCTGGCTACACCTTC. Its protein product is CASSPRTGGISGYTF.

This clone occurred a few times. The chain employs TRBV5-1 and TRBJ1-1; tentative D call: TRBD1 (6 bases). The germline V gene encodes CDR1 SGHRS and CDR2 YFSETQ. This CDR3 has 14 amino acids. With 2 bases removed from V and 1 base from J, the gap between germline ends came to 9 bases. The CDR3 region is CASSFGGKNTEAFF. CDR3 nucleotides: TGCGCCAGCAGCTTCGGGGGCAAGAACACTGAAGCTTTCTTT. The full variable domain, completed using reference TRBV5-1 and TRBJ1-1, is KAGVTQTPRYLIKTRGQQVTLSCSPISGHRSVSWYQQTPGQGLQFLFEYFSETQRNKGNFPGRFSGRQFSNSRSEMNVSTLELGDSALYLCASSFGGKNTEAFFGQGTRLTVV.

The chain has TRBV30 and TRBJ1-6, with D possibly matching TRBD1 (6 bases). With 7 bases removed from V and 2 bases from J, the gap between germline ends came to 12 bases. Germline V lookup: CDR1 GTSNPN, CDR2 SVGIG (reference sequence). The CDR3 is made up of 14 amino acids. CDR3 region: CALQGGTYNSPLHF. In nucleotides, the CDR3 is TGTGCCTTACAAGGGGGGACCTATAATTCACCCCTCCACTTT.

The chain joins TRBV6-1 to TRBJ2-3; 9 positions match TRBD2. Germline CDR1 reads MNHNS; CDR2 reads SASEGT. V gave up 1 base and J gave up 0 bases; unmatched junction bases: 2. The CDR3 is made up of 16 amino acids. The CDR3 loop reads CASSEVSGGSTDTQYF. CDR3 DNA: TGTGCCAGCAGTGAAGTGAGCGGGGGGAGCACAGATACGCAGTATTTT.